The 32 T cell receptor beta chains listed next were all sequenced from one sample in a study of naive and memory T cell subsets. No cognate antigen is known for these TCRs. Both TRBC1 and TRBC2 were covered by a beta constant-region primer of two equimolar oligonucleotides. The ligated cDNA underwent four PCR rounds using SP2 and nested alpha and beta constant-region primers. TCRdb called the UMI-ligation and nested PCR reads again in MiXCR, with one record for every CDR3 protein. The sample has approximately 150,000 distinct CDR3 sequences, approximately 24% seen once. Study outcomes and limitations: Especially in CD8 cells, naive repertoires contained a few larger clonotypes, possibly CD45RA-re-expressing memory cells.

What was sequenced was naive CD4+ T cells from blood. The receptor source for this set is a human donor in good health.

The chain uses TRBV5-1 and TRBJ1-4; 7 positions match TRBD1. Germline-derived CDR1 and CDR2 are SGHRS and YFSETQ. The CDR3 contains 18 residues. Losses at the gene ends were 4 bases for V and 0 bases for J; bases not matched to a gene: 12. CDR3 residues: CASSIRTGDSATNEKLFF. For the CDR3, the DNA is TGCGCCAGCAGCATACGGACAGGAGATTCCGCAACTAATGAAAAACTGTTTTTT. Filled out from reference TRBV5-1 and TRBJ1-4, the complete variable domain reads KAGVTQTPRYLIKTRGQQVTLSCSPISGHRSVSWYQQTPGQGLQFLFEYFSETQRNKGNFPGRFSGRQFSNSRSEMNVSTLELGDSALYLCASSIRTGDSATNEKLFFGSGTQLSVL.

This clonotype was counted only a few times. V and J are TRBV9 and TRBJ1-6, with a tentative D call TRBD1 (5 bases). Between the trimmed V and J ends, which lost 4 bases and 12 bases, there was a span of 17 bases. Germline-derived CDR1 and CDR2 are SGDLS and YYNGEE. This CDR3 is 14 amino acids long. CDR3 nucleotides: TGTGCCAGCAGCCCCAAGGGGAGGGGCCGACCCCTCCACTTT. Protein product: CASSPKGRGRPLHF.

This clonotype was picked up a small number of times. The V and J genes are TRBV29-1 and TRBJ2-5; D is unresolved. CDR3 length equals 8 residues. In germline, CDR1 is SQVTM, CDR2 ANQGSEA. The ends were cut back, 3 bases at V and 7 bases at J, with 0 bases in the middle. CDR3 protein: CSVETQYF. Here the CDR3 DNA reads TGCAGCGTTGAGACCCAGTACTTC.

This clonotype was counted at least ten times. In DNA, the CDR3 is TGTGCCAGCAGTTTATACAGGGGGCCTGGGGCCAACGTCCTGACTTTC. Translated, it gives CASSLYRGPGANVLTF. J is TRBJ2-6 and V is TRBV27, with 9 nucleotides matching TRBD1. V was pared by 1 base and J by 2 bases, with 0 bases of the junction left unmatched. The CDR3 length is 16 residues. Germline V CDR1 and CDR2: MNHEY, SMNVEV (reference sequence).

This clonotype was observed a handful of times. The chain couples TRBV5-1 to TRBJ1-1, with D tentatively TRBD1 (5 bases). Trimming cost V 4 bases and J 7 bases, with 11 bases left between them. This CDR3 region has 12 residues. The germline V gene has CDR1 SGHRS and CDR2 YFSETQ. The CDR3: CASSGGVGEAFF. The CDR3 DNA reads TGCGCCAGCAGCGGGGGGGTCGGTGAAGCTTTCTTT. Looking up the rest from reference TRBV5-1 and TRBJ1-1 gives the full variable domain: KAGVTQTPRYLIKTRGQQVTLSCSPISGHRSVSWYQQTPGQGLQFLFEYFSETQRNKGNFPGRFSGRQFSNSRSEMNVSTLELGDSALYLCASSGGVGEAFFGQGTRLTVV.

The chain has TRBV2 and TRBJ2-5; 7 bases align to TRBD2. With 0 bases clipped from V and 7 bases from J, the junction kept 8 bases outside the gene matches. Germline V gene sequence: CDR1 SNHLY, CDR2 FYNNEI. This CDR3 spans 15 amino acids. Here the CDR3 reads CASSEAAGAKGTQYF. The CDR3 bases are TGTGCCAGCAGTGAAGCGGCGGGAGCCAAGGGGACCCAGTACTTC.

This clonotype showed up just a few times. This chain connects TRBV5-1 to TRBJ2-3, with 7 bases that match TRBD2. Losses at the gene ends were 4 bases for V and 9 bases for J; bases not matched to a gene: 20. CDR3 length: 17 residues. Germline CDR1 and CDR2: SGHRS and YFSETQ. The DNA for the CDR3 is TGCGCCAGCAGCCCCCCGCTTGGCGGGATGGGAGGGAAGACGCAGTATTTT. As protein: CASSPPLGGMGGKTQYF. Filled out from reference TRBV5-1 and TRBJ2-3, the complete variable domain reads KAGVTQTPRYLIKTRGQQVTLSCSPISGHRSVSWYQQTPGQGLQFLFEYFSETQRNKGNFPGRFSGRQFSNSRSEMNVSTLELGDSALYLCASSPPLGGMGGKTQYFGPGTRLTVL.

Ten or more counts support this clonotype. The V gene is TRBV29-1, the J gene TRBJ2-5, with TRBD2 matching 10 bases. The junction had 3 bases not matched to a gene; V was cut back by 3 bases and J by 2 bases. The length of the CDR3 is 14 residues. Germline loops: CDR1 SQVTM, CDR2 ANQGSEA. For the CDR3, the DNA is TGCAGCGTTGAGCCTAGCGGGAGTCAAGAGACCCAGTACTTC. It codes for CSVEPSGSQETQYF.

This clonotype was seen only a few times. The genes are TRBV6-6 and TRBJ1-4; the match to TRBD1 covers 12 bases. The CDR3 totals 16 residues. The V and J ends lost 7 bases and 8 bases, in that order; junction bases with no gene match: 11. Germline CDR1 MNHNY, CDR2 SVGAGI (reference sequence). The CDR3 nucleotides are TGTGCCAGCACCAACCCAGGGGGACAGGGGGCGGAAAAACTGTTTTTT. Protein: CASTNPGGQGAEKLFF.

The chain has TRBV6-2 or TRBV6-3 and TRBJ2-5; 13 nucleotides align to TRBD2. V shed 2 bases and J 2 bases; nucleotides not matched to a gene: 5. The CDR3 sequence is 17 residues long. Germline loops: CDR1 MNHEY, CDR2 SVGEGT. The CDR3 here is CASSYGGLAGPQETQYF. CDR3 nucleotide sequence: TGTGCCAGCAGTTACGGGGGACTAGCGGGACCTCAAGAGACCCAGTACTTC.

This chain uses TRBV28 with TRBJ2-1, with no clear D. CDR1 and CDR2 (germline): MDHEN, SYDVKM. The length of the CDR3 is 11 residues. Trimming left V 10 bases short and J 8 bases short, with 12 bases between. The CDR3 loop reads CATDAVHEQFF. DNA of the CDR3: TGTGCCACCGACGCTGTCCATGAGCAGTTCTTC.

The genes are TRBV11-3 and TRBJ1-1; 11 bases align to TRBD1. There are 17 residues in the CDR3. V lost 2 bases and J lost 1; bases outside the gene matches: 6. CDR1 SGHNT and CDR2 YENEEA come from the germline V gene. The CDR3 region is CASSLSGTGGGNTEAFF. The CDR3 nucleotides read TGTGCCAGCAGCTTATCGGGGACAGGGGGGGGGAACACTGAAGCTTTCTTT. Drawing the rest from reference TRBV11-3 and TRBJ1-1, the complete variable domain is EAGVVQSPRYKIIEKKQPVAFWCNPISGHNTLYWYLQNLGQGPELLIRYENEEAVDDSQLPKDRFSAERLKGVDSTLKIQPAELGDSAVYLCASSLSGTGGGNTEAFFGQGTRLTVV.

For the CDR3, the DNA is TGCAGTGCTGACAGGGGTAGCAGTGGCTACACCTTC. It specifies CSADRGSSGYTF. The V gene is TRBV20-1, the J gene TRBJ1-2; 8 bases are shared with TRBD1. The CDR3 contains 12 residues. The germline V gene encodes CDR1 DFQATT and CDR2 SNEGSKA (reference sequence). Trimming took 5 bases from V and 7 from J; bases not matched to a gene: 6.

This chain connects TRBV28 to TRBJ1-5, with 10 bases lining up with TRBD1. Germline trimming cut 6 bases from V and 2 bases from J; bases unmatched to any gene: 7. The CDR3 loop spans 16 amino acids. Germline V lookup: CDR1 MDHEN, CDR2 SYDVKM. The DNA for the CDR3 is TGTGCCAGCAGGATGGGGACAGGGGTCGGCAATCAGCCCCAGCATTTT. Its protein product is CASRMGTGVGNQPQHF. The full variable domain, in which reference TRBV28 and TRBJ1-5 provide the parts outside the CDR3, is DVKVTQSSRYLVKRTGEKVFLECVQDMDHENMFWYRQDPGLGLRLIYFSYDVKMKEKGDIPEGYSVSREKKERFSLILESASTNQTSMYLCASRMGTGVGNQPQHFGDGTRLSIL.

Only a few counts were recorded for this clonotype. The rearrangement joins TRBV29-1 to TRBJ2-7; tentative D call: TRBD1 (6 bases). Germline V gene data show CDR1 as SQVTM and CDR2 as ANQGSEA. The CDR3 has 17 amino acids. V was cut by 3 bases and J by 2 bases, with 23 bases left in between. The CDR3 nucleotides are TGCAGCGTTGAGGGGGCGGGTAACCAAAGAAAACCCTACGAGCAGTACTTC. Residues: CSVEGAGNQRKPYEQYF.

At least ten counts were recorded for this clonotype. V gene TRBV6-5 combines with J gene TRBJ2-6, with D tentatively TRBD2 (5 bases). Germline CDR1 reads MNHEY; CDR2 reads SVGAGI. The V end was cut by 1 base, the J end by 1 base, with 8 bases between. The CDR3 is 16 amino acids. The CDR3 spells CASSYFRGSGANVLTF. The DNA of the CDR3 is TGTGCCAGCAGTTACTTTCGGGGATCTGGGGCCAACGTCCTGACTTTC.

This clonotype has a count of ten or more. V and J are TRBV7-2 and TRBJ2-7, with D hard to call. There are 12 residues in the CDR3. V was shortened by 2 bases and J by 3 bases, with 5 bases between the two germline ends. Germline lookup yields CDR1 SGHTA and CDR2 FQGNSA. The CDR3, as DNA: TGTGCCAGCAGCTTATTCGGCTACGAGCAGTACTTC. This sequence encodes CASSLFGYEQYF.

Only a few counts were recorded for this clonotype. V usage is TRBV28 and J usage is TRBJ1-2, with D unresolved. The V end lost 5 bases, the J end lost 5 bases, and 12 bases lay between the germline ends. The CDR3 runs to 13 residues. Germline CDR1 reads MDHEN; CDR2 reads SYDVKM. CDR3 loop: CASSGRDGYGYTF. The DNA for the CDR3 is TGTGCCAGCAGTGGGCGGGATGGATATGGCTACACCTTC.

This chain joins TRBV6-6 and TRBJ1-5; D might be TRBD1 (6 bases). CDR1 and CDR2 from the germline V gene are MNHNY and SVGAGI (reference sequence). The CDR3 has 15 amino acids. V lost 6 bases and J 0 bases, leaving 12 bases between the germline ends. The CDR3 sequence is CASRSDRYSNQPQHF. The CDR3 DNA reads as TGTGCCAGCAGATCTGACAGGTATAGCAATCAGCCCCAGCATTTT.

This clonotype showed up many times. V usage is TRBV29-1 and J usage is TRBJ2-1; a weak D match, TRBD2 (5 bases). Trimming removed 8 bases at V and 0 bases at J, with 11 bases between. Germline-derived CDR1 and CDR2 are SQVTM and ANQGSEA. The CDR3 spans 13 residues. CDR3 bases: TGCAGCACAAAGGGAGACTCCTACAATGAGCAGTTCTTC. This encodes CSTKGDSYNEQFF.

The CDR3 DNA is TGTGCCAGCAGCCAAGATGTTAGCGGGAGGGGGTTTCCCCCAGATACGCAGTATTTT. Amino acids: CASSQDVSGRGFPPDTQYF. The gene calls are TRBV3-1 and TRBJ2-3; TRBD2 matches at 11 bases. This CDR3 comprises 19 residues. From germline, CDR1 is LGHDT and CDR2 YNNKEL (reference sequence). V lost 0 bases and J lost 4; bases outside the gene matches: 12.

The J gene is TRBJ1-2, the V gene TRBV12-3 or TRBV12-4; 8 bases are a match to TRBD1. Losses at the gene ends were 6 bases for V and 9 bases for J; bases not matched to a gene: 6. CDR3 length: 12 amino acids. The chain's CDR3 is CASRSGGGSYTF. The CDR3 bases are TGTGCCAGCAGGTCAGGGGGCGGTAGCTACACCTTC.

This clonotype was found a few times. This rearrangement joins TRBV6-2 or TRBV6-3 to TRBJ2-7; 9 bases match TRBD1. Trimming removed 5 bases from V and 3 bases from J; junction bases left unmatched: 5. The CDR3 is made up of 14 amino acids. Germline V gene sequence: CDR1 MNHEY, CDR2 SVGEGT. Here the CDR3 DNA reads TGTGCCAGCAGTACCCGGACAGGGGACTACGAGCAGTACTTC. It is translated as CASSTRTGDYEQYF.

Written as DNA, the CDR3 is TGTGCCAGCACCTTAGGGGGGAACACTGAAGCTTTCTTT. Translating it yields CASTLGGNTEAFF. V usage is TRBV28 and J usage is TRBJ1-1, with D perhaps TRBD1 (6 bases). CDR3 length equals 13 residues. Germline V gene lookup returns CDR1 MDHEN and CDR2 SYDVKM. Trimming pared 7 bases from V and 1 base from J, leaving 10 bases between.

The chain links TRBV7-8 to TRBJ1-2; TRBD1 is a possible D gene (5 bases). This CDR3 has 14 residues. Germline values: CDR1 SGHVS, CDR2 FQNEAQ. Between the trimmed V and J ends, which lost 5 bases and 8 bases, there was a span of 18 bases. The CDR3 region is CASSKQAGPEGYTF. In nucleotides, the CDR3 is TGTGCCAGCAGCAAACAGGCAGGGCCTGAGGGCTACACCTTC. Supplemented by reference TRBV7-8 and TRBJ1-2, the full variable domain reads GAGVSQSPRYKVAKRGQDVALRCDPISGHVSLFWYQQALGQGPEFLTYFQNEAQLDKSGLPSDRFFAERPEGSVSTLKIQRTQQEDSAVYLCASSKQAGPEGYTFGSGTRLTVV.

V usage is TRBV11-1 and J usage is TRBJ2-7; 8 bases are shared with TRBD1. Trimming at V came to 7 bases and at J to 2 bases, leaving 28 bases not matched to a gene. Germline CDR1 SGHAT, CDR2 FQDESV (reference sequence). The CDR3 sequence is 21 residues long. The CDR3: CASTLRDRIFNSRGATYEQYF. CDR3 DNA sequence: TGTGCCAGCACCCTTAGGGACAGGATTTTTAATTCGCGGGGCGCTACCTACGAGCAGTACTTC.

This clonotype was seen more than once but under ten times. The chain couples TRBV20-1 to TRBJ2-3, with TRBD2 as a possible D gene (6 bases). The CDR3 sequence is 15 residues long. Germline V gene lookup returns CDR1 DFQATT and CDR2 SNEGSKA (reference sequence). V was shortened by 6 bases and J by 4 bases, with 20 bases between the two germline ends. CDR3 loop: CSAGLRGEGPDTQYF. CDR3 DNA sequence: TGCAGTGCGGGACTGAGGGGAGAAGGGCCAGATACGCAGTATTTT.

This clonotype showed up just a few times. The chain uses TRBV6-6 and TRBJ2-6; 8 bases align to TRBD1. The CDR3 is 17 amino acids. CDR1 is MNHNY, CDR2 SVGAGI, per germline (reference sequence). The ends lost 8 bases at V and 2 bases at J; junction bases unmatched: 11. This chain's CDR3 is CASFRTGIQAGANVLTF. The CDR3 coding sequence is TGTGCCAGCTTTCGGACAGGGATACAGGCTGGGGCCAACGTCCTGACTTTC.

The chain is built from TRBV6-6 and TRBJ2-6; the D is unclear. Germline CDR1 is MNHNY and CDR2 is SVGAGI (reference sequence). The CDR3 contains 15 residues. V lost 2 bases, J lost 4 bases, and 9 bases lay in between. CDR3 DNA sequence: TGTGCCAGCAGTTACGGTCAATGGGGGGCCAACGTCCTGACTTTC. This codes for CASSYGQWGANVLTF.

V and J are TRBV7-2 and TRBJ1-1; D might be TRBD1 (6 bases). The CDR3 extends over 16 amino acids. V shed 6 bases and J shed 3 bases, with 20 bases lying between them. Germline V gene data show CDR1 as SGHTA and CDR2 as FQGNSA. CDR3 amino acids: CASRSPGGWGHTEAFF. CDR3 bases: TGTGCCAGCAGATCCCCCGGAGGTTGGGGGCACACTGAAGCTTTCTTT.

Ten or more counts support this clonotype. V and J are TRBV6-2 or TRBV6-3 and TRBJ1-1; D ambiguous. The germline CDR1 and CDR2 sequences are MNHEY and SVGEGT. V dropped 7 bases and J dropped 1 base, with 13 bases sitting between them. The CDR3 length is 14 residues. DNA of the CDR3: TGTGCCAGCATCAACGTATTGAGGAACACTGAAGCTTTCTTT. Amino acid sequence: CASINVLRNTEAFF.

This clonotype was recorded a few times. The chain is built from TRBV7-9 and TRBJ1-1, with D unresolved. This CDR3 is 11 amino acids long. Germline V gene sequence: CDR1 SEHNR, CDR2 FQNEAQ (reference sequence). V was clipped by 5 bases and J by 0 bases, with 1 base between them. This CDR3 is CASSVNTEAFF. Here the CDR3 DNA reads TGTGCCAGCAGCGTGAACACTGAAGCTTTCTTT. The full variable domain, with the rest looked up from reference TRBV7-9 and TRBJ1-1, is DTGVSQNPRHKITKRGQNVTFRCDPISEHNRLYWYRQTLGQGPEFLTYFQNEAQLEKSRLLSDRFSAERPKGSFSTLEIQRTEQGDSAMYLCASSVNTEAFFGQGTRLTVV.